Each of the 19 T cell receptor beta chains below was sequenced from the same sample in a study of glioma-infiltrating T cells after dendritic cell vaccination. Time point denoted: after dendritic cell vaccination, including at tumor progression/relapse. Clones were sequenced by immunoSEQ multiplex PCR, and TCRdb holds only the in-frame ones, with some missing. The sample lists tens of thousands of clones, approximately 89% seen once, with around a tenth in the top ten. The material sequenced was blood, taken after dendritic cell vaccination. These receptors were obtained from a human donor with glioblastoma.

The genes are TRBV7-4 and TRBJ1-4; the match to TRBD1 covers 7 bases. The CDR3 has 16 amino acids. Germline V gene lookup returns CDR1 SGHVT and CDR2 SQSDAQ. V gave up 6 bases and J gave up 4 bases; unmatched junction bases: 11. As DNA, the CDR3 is TGTGCCAGCAGGCCTAGACAGGGATTATGTAATGAAAAACTGTTTTTT. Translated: CASRPRQGLCNEKLFF.

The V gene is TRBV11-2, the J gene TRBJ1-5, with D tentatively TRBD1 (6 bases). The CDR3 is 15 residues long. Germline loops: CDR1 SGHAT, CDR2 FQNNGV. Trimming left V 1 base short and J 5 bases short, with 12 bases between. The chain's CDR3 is CASSLGGEGDQPQHF. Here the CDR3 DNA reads TGTGCCAGCAGCTTAGGGGGGGAGGGGGATCAGCCCCAGCATTTT.

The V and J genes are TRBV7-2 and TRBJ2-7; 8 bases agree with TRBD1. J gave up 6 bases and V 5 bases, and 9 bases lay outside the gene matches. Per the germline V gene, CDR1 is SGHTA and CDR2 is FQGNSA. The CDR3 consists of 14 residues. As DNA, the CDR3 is TGTGCCAGCAGCCACCAACCGGACAGGGCCGAGCAGTACTTC. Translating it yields CASSHQPDRAEQYF.

This CDR3 is CASSPGGFEQYF. As DNA, the CDR3 is TGTGCCAGCAGCCCCGGGGGATTCGAGCAGTACTTC. The rearrangement links TRBV7-2 to TRBJ2-7, with a possible D match to TRBD2 (6 bases). CDR3 length: 12 residues. The V gene's germline CDR1 is SGHTA and CDR2 FQGNSA. Deletions cut 5 bases from V and 6 bases from J, with 11 bases between.

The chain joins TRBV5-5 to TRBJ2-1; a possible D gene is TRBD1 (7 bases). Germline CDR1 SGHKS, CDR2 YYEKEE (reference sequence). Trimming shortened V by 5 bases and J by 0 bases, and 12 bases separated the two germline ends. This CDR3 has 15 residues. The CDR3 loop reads CASSPQGGSYNEQFF. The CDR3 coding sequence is TGTGCCAGCAGTCCCCAGGGGGGCTCCTACAATGAGCAGTTCTTC.

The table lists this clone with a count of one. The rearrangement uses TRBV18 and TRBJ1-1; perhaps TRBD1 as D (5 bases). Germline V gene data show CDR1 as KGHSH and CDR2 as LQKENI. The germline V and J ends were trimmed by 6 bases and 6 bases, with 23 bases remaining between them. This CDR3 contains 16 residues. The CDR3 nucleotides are TGTGCCAGCTCCGGTCGTTTGGCAGGGACTGGCGCTGAAGCTTTCTTT. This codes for CASSGRLAGTGAEAFF. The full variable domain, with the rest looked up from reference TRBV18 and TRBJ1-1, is NAGVMQNPRHLVRRRGQEARLRCSPMKGHSHVYWYRQLPEEGLKFMVYLQKENIIDESGMPKERFSAEFPKEGPSILRIQQVVRGDSAAYFCASSGRLAGTGAEAFFGQGTRLTVV.

The CDR3 loop reads CASSTYGQGRVTDTEAFF. The CDR3 nucleotides read TGCGCCAGCAGTACCTACGGACAGGGGAGGGTGACGGACACTGAAGCTTTCTTT. The chain links TRBV23-1 to TRBJ1-1, with 9 bases aligning to TRBD1. TRBV23-1 qualifies as an ORF whose function is uncertain. This CDR3 comprises 18 residues. Trimming cost V 5 bases and J 3 bases; bases outside gene matches: 16.

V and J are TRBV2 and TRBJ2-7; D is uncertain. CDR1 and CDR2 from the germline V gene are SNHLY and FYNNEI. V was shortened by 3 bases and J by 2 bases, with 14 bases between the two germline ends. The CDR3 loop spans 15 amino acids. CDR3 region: CASSDVFHSPYEQYF. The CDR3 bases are TGTGCCAGCAGTGACGTTTTTCACAGCCCCTACGAGCAGTACTTC.

CDR3 DNA: TGCGCCAGCAGCCAAGTGCAGATCAATGAGCAGTTCTTC. It codes for CASSQVQINEQFF. The chain carries TRBV4-1 and TRBJ2-1; no definite D call. Trimming took 1 base from V and 6 from J, leaving 7 bases between them. Germline CDR1 MGHRA, CDR2 YSYEKL. The CDR3 totals 13 residues.

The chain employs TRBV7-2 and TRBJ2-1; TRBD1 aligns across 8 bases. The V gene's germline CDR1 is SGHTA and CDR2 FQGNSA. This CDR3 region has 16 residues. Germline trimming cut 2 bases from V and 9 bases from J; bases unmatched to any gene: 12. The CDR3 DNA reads TGTGCCAGCAGCTTAAGTCTTTTAGGACAGGGCGGTGAGCAGTTCTTC. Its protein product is CASSLSLLGQGGEQFF.

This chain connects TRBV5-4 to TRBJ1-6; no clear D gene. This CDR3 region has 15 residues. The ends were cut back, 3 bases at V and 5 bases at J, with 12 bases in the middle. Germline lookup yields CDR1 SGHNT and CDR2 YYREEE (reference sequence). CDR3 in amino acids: CASSSGWTDNSPLHF. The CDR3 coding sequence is TGTGCCAGCAGCTCGGGGTGGACTGATAATTCACCCCTCCACTTT.

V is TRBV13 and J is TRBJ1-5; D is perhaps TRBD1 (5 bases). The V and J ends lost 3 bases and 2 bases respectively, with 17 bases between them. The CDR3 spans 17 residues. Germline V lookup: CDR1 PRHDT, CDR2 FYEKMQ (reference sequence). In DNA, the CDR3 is TGTGCCAGCAGCTTCAGTTTTCGGGGGTCGGGCAATCAGCCCCAGCATTTT. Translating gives CASSFSFRGSGNQPQHF.

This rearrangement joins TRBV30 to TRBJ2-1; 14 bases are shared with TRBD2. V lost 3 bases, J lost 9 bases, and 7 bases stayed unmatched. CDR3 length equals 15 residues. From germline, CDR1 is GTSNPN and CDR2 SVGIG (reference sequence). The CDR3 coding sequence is TGTGCCTGGAGCCCCCTCGGACTAGCGGGGGGTGAGCAGTTCTTC. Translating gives CAWSPLGLAGGEQFF.

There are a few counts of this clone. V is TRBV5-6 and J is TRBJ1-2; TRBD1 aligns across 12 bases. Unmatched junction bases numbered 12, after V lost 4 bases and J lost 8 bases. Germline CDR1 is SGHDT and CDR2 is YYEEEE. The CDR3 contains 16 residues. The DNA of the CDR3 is TGTGCCAGCAGCCTCTGGTGGGGACAGGGGGCGAAAGGCTACACCTTC. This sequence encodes CASSLWWGQGAKGYTF.

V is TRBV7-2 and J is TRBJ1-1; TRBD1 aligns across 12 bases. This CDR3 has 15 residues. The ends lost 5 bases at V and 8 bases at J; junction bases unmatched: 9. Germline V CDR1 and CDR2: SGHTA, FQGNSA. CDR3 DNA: TGTGCCAGCAGCCGAGAGGGGACAGGGGGCCGGGAAGCTTTCTTT. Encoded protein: CASSREGTGGREAFF.

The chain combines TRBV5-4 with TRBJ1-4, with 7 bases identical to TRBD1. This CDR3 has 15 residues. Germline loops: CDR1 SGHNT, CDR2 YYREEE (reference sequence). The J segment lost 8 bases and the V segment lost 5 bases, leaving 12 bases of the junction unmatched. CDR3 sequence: CASSPQGGVGEKLFF. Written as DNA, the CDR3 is TGTGCCAGCAGTCCCCAGGGGGGTGTCGGGGAAAAACTGTTTTTT.

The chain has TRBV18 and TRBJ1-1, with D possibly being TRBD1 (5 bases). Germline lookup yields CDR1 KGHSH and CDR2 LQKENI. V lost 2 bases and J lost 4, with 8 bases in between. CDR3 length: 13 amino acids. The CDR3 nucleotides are TGTGCCAGCTCACCAGGAAGGGGCACTGAAGCTTTCTTT. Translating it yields CASSPGRGTEAFF.

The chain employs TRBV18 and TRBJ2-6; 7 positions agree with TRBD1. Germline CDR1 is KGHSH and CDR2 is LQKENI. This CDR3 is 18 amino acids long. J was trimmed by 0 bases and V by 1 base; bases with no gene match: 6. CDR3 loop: CASSPRGQAPSGANVLTF. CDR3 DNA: TGTGCCAGCTCACCACGAGGACAGGCACCCTCTGGGGCCAACGTCCTGACTTTC.

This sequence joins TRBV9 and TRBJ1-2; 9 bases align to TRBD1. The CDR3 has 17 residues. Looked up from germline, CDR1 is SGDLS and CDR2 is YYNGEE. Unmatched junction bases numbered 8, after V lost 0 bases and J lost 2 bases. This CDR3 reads CASSVDGTGRGNYGYTF. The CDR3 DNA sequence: TGTGCCAGCAGCGTAGATGGGACAGGGCGAGGGAACTATGGCTACACCTTC.